This T cell receptor (beta chain) was recovered during a study of glioma-infiltrating T cells after dendritic cell vaccination. The overall study: Dendritic cell vaccination trial patients had either newly diagnosed or recurrent glioblastoma. At biweekly intervals, patients got three intradermal dendritic cell vaccine injections.

TCRB CDR3 was amplified from 2 ug genomic DNA or less. Assay used: immunoSEQ multiplex PCR; TCRdb lists only in-frame clones, some missing. Seen here are tens of thousands of clones, approximately 90% observed once, and the top ten hold over 2%. The germline V gene has CDR1 LNHNV and CDR2 YYDKDF (reference sequence). This CDR3 has 13 residues. V was pared by 6 bases and J by 0 bases, with 6 bases between. This sample comprised blood, obtained before dendritic cell vaccination. The chain uses TRBV15 and TRBJ1-3; D unclear. This TCR derives from a human donor with glioblastoma. The DNA of the CDR3 is TGTGCCACCAGGCAGTTCTCTGGAAACACCATATATTTT. It yields the protein CATRQFSGNTIYF. Full variable domain (missing parts from reference TRBV15 and TRBJ1-3): DAMVIQNPRYQVTQFGKPVTLSCSQTLNHNVMYWYQQKSSQAPKLLFHYYDKDFNNEADTPDNFQSRRPNTSFCFLDIRSPGLGDTAMYLCATRQFSGNTIYFGEGSWLTVV.